Listed below are T cell receptor beta chains from one sample, sequenced in a study of T cell responses to AZD1222 COVID-19 vaccine. Profiled with immunoSEQ multiplex PCR; TCRdb holds only in-frame clones, not every one. The sample yields about 85,000 clones, approximately 90% seen once. Source: peripheral blood, taken 28 days after the second AZD1222 dose. Source of these receptors: an adult who received the AZD1222 COVID-19 vaccine. Each CDR3 is given with its conserved first and last residue. D genes are given only for firm matches. A row's size may be missing; if present it is once, few, many or a size class.

J	D	V	size	CDR3	DNA
TRBJ2-5	NA	TRBV28	NA	CASSFPGPGTQYF	TGTGCCAGCAGTTTCCCGGGGCCGGGGACCCAGTACTTC
TRBJ2-2	NA	TRBV28	NA	CASSRNRRRGGELFF	TGTGCCAGCAGCAGAAATAGACGTCGGGGAGGGGAGCTGTTTTTT
TRBJ2-3	TRBD2	TRBV10-2	NA	CASISGTTADTQYF	TGCGCCAGTATCAGCGGGACGACGGCAGATACGCAGTATTTT
TRBJ2-7	NA	TRBV21-1	NA	CASSKRDSYEQYF	TGTGCCAGCAGCAAAAGGGACTCCTACGAGCAGTACTTC
TRBJ2-1	TRBD2	TRBV6-5	NA	CASRTGRTSVGEQFF	TGTGCCAGCAGGACGGGGAGAACTAGCGTCGGTGAGCAGTTCTTC
TRBJ2-2	NA	TRBV6-5	NA	CASSYSGEENGELFF	TGTGCCAGCAGTTACTCGGGGGAAGAAAACGGGGAGCTGTTTTTT
TRBJ2-3	NA	TRBV28	NA	CASSLGSDTQYF	TGTGCCAGCAGTTTAGGGTCAGATACGCAGTATTTT
TRBJ2-3	NA	TRBV3-1/TRBV3-2	NA	CASSQSWPADTQYF	TGTGCCAGCAGCCAATCCTGGCCGGCGGATACGCAGTATTTT
TRBJ2-7	TRBD1	TRBV9	NA	CASSGGKGAFPYEQYF	TGTGCCAGCAGCGGGGGGAAGGGGGCGTTCCCCTACGAGCAGTACTTC
TRBJ1-1	NA	TRBV4-3	NA	CASSQITGGNAEAFF	TGCGCCAGCAGCCAAATAACAGGCGGAAACGCTGAAGCTTTCTTT
TRBJ1-5	NA	TRBV15	NA	CATPEGCSNQPQHF	TGTGCCACCCCGGAGGGGTGTAGCAATCAGCCCCAGCATTTT
TRBJ1-6	NA	TRBV7-3	once	CASSRQMDSPLHF	TGTGCCAGCAGCCGGCAGATGGATTCACCCCTCCACTTT
TRBJ2-1	TRBD1	TRBV6-5	NA	CASSPHRGLEQFF	TGTGCCAGCAGTCCTCACAGGGGGCTTGAGCAGTTCTTC
TRBJ2-3	NA	TRBV27	NA	CASSLRGYTDTQYF	TGTGCCAGCAGTTTGCGGGGTTACACAGATACGCAGTATTTT
TRBJ2-1	TRBD1	TRBV2	NA	CASSEAGQAFGRFF	TGTGCCAGCAGTGAAGCAGGACAGGCCTTCGGAAGATTCTTC
TRBJ2-7	TRBD1	TRBV2	few	CASSARTGGGYEQYF	TGTGCCAGCAGTGCCAGGACAGGTGGGGGCTACGAGCAGTACTTC
TRBJ2-1	NA	TRBV7-2	NA	CASTPTRGFNEQFF	TGTGCCAGCACCCCGACCAGGGGATTCAATGAGCAGTTCTTC
TRBJ1-1	NA	TRBV5-4	NA	CASRRDTSAAFF	TGTGCCAGCAGGCGGGACACGTCGGCCGCTTTCTTT
TRBJ2-2	TRBD1	TRBV28	NA	CASSLSPGQVVSGELFF	TGTGCCAGCAGTTTGTCTCCGGGACAGGTGGTATCCGGGGAGCTGTTTTTT
TRBJ1-4	TRBD1	TRBV7-9	NA	CASRSRGISEKLFF	TGTGCCAGCAGATCCAGGGGGATCAGTGAAAAACTGTTTTTT
TRBJ1-2	NA	TRBV2	NA	CASSDRTNYGYTF	TGTGCCAGCAGTGACCGAACTAACTATGGCTACACCTTC
TRBJ2-7	NA	TRBV19	NA	CASSIDYSADGFSYEQYF	TGTGCCAGTAGTATAGATTACTCGGCCGATGGGTTTTCCTACGAGCAGTACTTC
TRBJ2-5	TRBD1	TRBV5-4	NA	CASSLWDRGRETQYF	TGTGCCAGCAGCTTGTGGGACAGGGGGCGGGAGACCCAGTACTTC
TRBJ2-7	TRBD1	TRBV6-5	NA	CASRRVSGQAQYF	TGTGCCAGCAGGAGGGTTTCGGGACAGGCGCAGTACTTC
TRBJ2-7	NA	TRBV19	NA	CASSSMGGYEQYF	TGTGCCAGTAGTAGTATGGGGGGCTACGAGCAGTACTTC
TRBJ1-2	TRBD1	TRBV7-8	NA	CASSLAGQGGYTF	TGTGCCAGCAGCTTAGCTGGACAGGGCGGCTACACCTTC
TRBJ1-4	TRBD1	TRBV7-9	NA	CASSSWTGGNEKLFF	TGTGCCAGCAGCTCTTGGACAGGGGGTAATGAAAAACTGTTTTTT
TRBJ2-7	NA	TRBV12-3/TRBV12-4	NA	CASRSLLSYEQYF	TGTGCCAGCAGATCATTGCTCTCCTACGAGCAGTACTTC
TRBJ1-6	NA	TRBV5-1	once	CASSLDDNSPLHF	TGCGCCAGCAGCCTGGACGACAATTCACCCCTCCACTTT
TRBJ2-2	TRBD2	TRBV6-4	NA	CASSELAGTGELFF	TGTGCCAGCAGTGAACTAGCGGGAACCGGGGAGCTGTTTTTT
TRBJ2-1	NA	TRBV28	NA	CASRAPFNEQFF	TGTGCCAGCAGAGCCCCGTTCAATGAGCAGTTCTTC
TRBJ1-1	NA	TRBV5-1	NA	CASSEQGIGTEAFF	TGCGCCAGCAGCGAACAGGGAATCGGGACTGAAGCTTTCTTT
TRBJ2-5	TRBD2	TRBV28	NA	CASGAGGSQETQYF	TGTGCCAGCGGGGCGGGAGGCTCCCAAGAGACCCAGTACTTC
TRBJ2-3	TRBD2	TRBV19	NA	CASSLPPGTSGGDTQYF	TGTGCCAGTAGCCTTCCCCCCGGGACTAGCGGAGGGGATACGCAGTATTTT
TRBJ1-2	TRBD1	TRBV28	NA	CASSLPGQGNYGYTF	TGTGCCAGCAGTTTACCCGGACAGGGGAACTATGGCTACACCTTC
TRBJ1-2	NA	TRBV4-1	NA	CASSQDSWDLAYGYTF	TGCGCCAGCAGCCAAGACAGTTGGGATCTGGCCTATGGCTACACCTTC
TRBJ2-7	TRBD2	TRBV7-8	NA	CASSLGAGGIGSYEQYF	TGTGCCAGCAGCTTAGGTGCGGGAGGGATCGGGTCCTACGAGCAGTACTTC
TRBJ2-3	NA	TRBV18	NA	CASSPGGGDTQYF	TGTGCCAGCTCACCGGGAGGGGGAGATACGCAGTATTTT
TRBJ1-1	NA	TRBV29-1	NA	CSVETPGAFF	TGCAGCGTTGAAACCCCAGGTGCTTTCTTT
TRBJ1-1	NA	TRBV3-1/TRBV3-2	NA	CASRQAGSPEAFF	TGTGCCAGCAGGCAAGCGGGCAGCCCTGAAGCTTTCTTT
TRBJ2-1	TRBD1	TRBV6-5	NA	CASSRTGGNEQFF	TGTGCCAGCAGTCGGACAGGGGGCAATGAGCAGTTCTTC
TRBJ2-1	TRBD2	TRBV6-5	NA	CASSKTSGTYNEQFF	TGTGCCAGCAGTAAGACTAGCGGGACCTACAATGAGCAGTTCTTC
TRBJ2-2	NA	TRBV7-3	NA	CASSLDRERSGELFF	TGTGCCAGCAGCTTAGATCGGGAAAGGTCCGGGGAGCTGTTTTTT
TRBJ2-1	TRBD1	TRBV29-1	NA	CSVEDPGTGGWNEQFF	TGCAGCGTTGAAGATCCTGGGACAGGGGGCTGGAATGAGCAGTTCTTC
TRBJ1-6	TRBD1	TRBV7-9	NA	CASSLGQGADSPLHF	TGTGCCAGCAGCTTAGGACAGGGGGCCGATTCACCCCTCCACTTT
TRBJ2-1	TRBD2	TRBV6-2/TRBV6-3	NA	CASSYSGGLAGTSYNEQFF	TGTGCCAGCAGTTACTCGGGGGGACTAGCGGGCACCTCCTACAATGAGCAGTTCTTC
TRBJ2-1	TRBD2	TRBV5-1	NA	CASSLGLADEQFF	TGCGCCAGCAGCTTGGGACTAGCGGACGAGCAGTTCTTC
TRBJ2-7	TRBD1	TRBV5-5	NA	CASSLVFGQVSSEQYF	TGTGCCAGCAGCTTAGTATTTGGACAGGTATCGTCCGAGCAGTACTTC
TRBJ1-1	NA	TRBV30	NA	CAWIRRDTEAFF	TGTGCCTGGATCCGGAGGGACACTGAAGCTTTCTTT
TRBJ2-2	NA	TRBV5-1	NA	CASSLEANTGELFF	TGCGCCAGCAGCTTGGAAGCGAACACCGGGGAGCTGTTTTTT